The 12 T cell receptor beta chains presented below share a single source sample, sequenced in a study of monozygotic twins with inflammatory bowel disease. Reprocessing the 5' RACE reads, TCRdb reports a single entry for every CDR3 protein and omits DNA. The sample has over 350,000 distinct CDR3 sequences, and its top ten clones hold approximately 2.4%. Specimen: blood. The origin of the receptors is a human donor with ulcerative colitis or Crohn's disease, or a healthy co-twin of an affected twin (not recorded which).

The chain is built from TRBV7-9 and TRBJ2-2. The V gene's germline CDR1 is SEHNR and CDR2 FQNEAQ (reference sequence). The CDR3 spans 11 residues. CDR3 amino acids: CASAYTGELFF.

The chain carries TRBV7-2 and TRBJ2-7; TCRdb calls TRBD2, which cannot be checked without DNA. CDR3 length: 15 amino acids. CDR1 is SGHTA, CDR2 FQGNSA, per germline. CDR3: CASSSSWALSYEQYF.

V and J are TRBV3-1 and TRBJ2-2; no DNA is available, so the TRBD1 call from TCRdb remains unchecked. This CDR3 has 17 residues. Germline V lookup: CDR1 LGHDT, CDR2 YNNKEL (reference sequence). CDR3 in amino acids: CASRRYTGTVPSGELFF.

V gene TRBV6-4 combines with J gene TRBJ2-3; the TCRdb D gene call, TRBD1, has no DNA to confirm it. CDR1 and CDR2 from the germline V gene are MRHNA and SNTAGT. The CDR3 has 20 residues. The CDR3 region is CASSDSLKRRSGQSTDTQYF.

V and J are TRBV5-1 and TRBJ1-2; the TCRdb call, TRBD1, lacks DNA for checking. The CDR3 extends over 14 amino acids. CDR1 is SGHRS and CDR2 is YFSETQ in the germline V gene. The CDR3: CASSFLRGDYGYTF.

The J gene is TRBJ2-2, the V gene TRBV5-1. CDR1 SGHRS and CDR2 YFSETQ come from the germline V gene. The CDR3 is 16 amino acids. CDR3 in amino acids: CASSLFSGLNTGELFF.

The chain couples TRBV24-1 to TRBJ2-3; TCRdb's D gene call, TRBD1, goes unchecked for lack of DNA. The CDR3 consists of 16 residues. Germline CDR1 KGHDR, CDR2 SFDVKD. The CDR3 spells CATSDLGRGDTDTQYF.

The rearrangement joins TRBV2 to TRBJ2-7; TCRdb outputs TRBD2, but without DNA this stays unchecked. The CDR3 extends over 15 amino acids. The germline V gene encodes CDR1 SNHLY and CDR2 FYNNEI. CDR3 sequence reads: CASTPPGLAGERQYF.

V gene TRBV5-1 combines with J gene TRBJ1-1; TCRdb's assignment of TRBD1 cannot be checked, as there is no DNA. Germline loops: CDR1 SGHRS, CDR2 YFSETQ. CDR3 size: 15 residues. The CDR3 loop reads CASSLVWGRNTEAFF.

The V call is TRBV5-6, the J call TRBJ2-7; there is no DNA to check the TCRdb D call of TRBD1. There are 13 residues in the CDR3. The germline gives CDR1 SGHDT, CDR2 YYEEEE. The CDR3 is CASSERQDYEQYF.

J is TRBJ1-2 and V is TRBV7-9; the D gene TCRdb calls, TRBD1, cannot be checked with no DNA. Germline V lookup: CDR1 SEHNR, CDR2 FQNEAQ (reference sequence). There are 15 residues in the CDR3. The CDR3 protein is CASSSHRSPVYGYTF.

The chain links TRBV19 to TRBJ1-1; with no DNA, the TCRdb D assignment of TRBD1 cannot be verified. CDR3 length: 15 residues. The V gene's germline CDR1 is LNHDA and CDR2 SQIVND (reference sequence). The chain's CDR3 is CASTLRRGVNTEAFF.